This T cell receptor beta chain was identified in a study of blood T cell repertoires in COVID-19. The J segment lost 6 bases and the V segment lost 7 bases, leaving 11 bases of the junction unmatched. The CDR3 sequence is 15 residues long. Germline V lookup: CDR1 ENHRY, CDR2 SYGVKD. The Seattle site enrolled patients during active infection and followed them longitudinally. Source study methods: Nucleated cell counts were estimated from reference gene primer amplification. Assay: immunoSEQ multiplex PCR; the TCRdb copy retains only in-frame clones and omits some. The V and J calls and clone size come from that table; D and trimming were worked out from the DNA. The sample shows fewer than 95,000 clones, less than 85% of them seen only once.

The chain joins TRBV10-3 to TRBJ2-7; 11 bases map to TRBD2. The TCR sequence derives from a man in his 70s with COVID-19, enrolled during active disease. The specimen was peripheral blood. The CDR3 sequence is CAIKNIAGGPGEQYF. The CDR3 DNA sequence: TGTGCCATCAAAAATATAGCGGGAGGGCCAGGCGAGCAGTACTTC.